This T cell receptor beta chain was observed in a study of cytomegalovirus exposure and HLA in healthy donors (dated by TCRdb to about 2017). About the investigation overall: An earlier analysis of under 600 of the donors reported 250 to 350 Gb of sequence data and 117 million unique TCR beta sequences from some 180 million T cells. A handful of DR-DQ haplotypes were handled as single units for association and clustering because linkage in the cohort was strong. Roughly 310 gigabases of sequencing data and roughly 90 million unique TCR sequences were included in an early release covering around 600 HLA-typed donors. Among some 410 genotyped donors of the cohort, an average of around 240,000 unique TCR beta nucleotide sequences were sequenced per donor, roughly 20% of them non-productive. An earlier analysis of 587 of the donors applied high-throughput TCR beta sequencing to assess whether each TCR beta V gene segment acted as functional or pseudogenic. The genetic ancestry cluster associated with self-reported Caucasian donors included over 80% of the roughly 400 genotyped donors. In the later analysis, no new phenotypic data were used to find candidate immune exposures; instead, reliance was placed on TCR beta sequences and their occurrence across donors. HLA typing covered class I and class II loci at four-digit resolution. A later genetic analysis took genome-wide SNP genotypes for about 55% of the roughly 700 donors and used that subset as a discovery cohort. The study profiled the T cell repertoires of under 850 subjects by immunosequencing and related them to cytomegalovirus serostatus. All discovery cohort repertoires had been generated using a single sequencing platform. A later analysis re-examined previously published TCR beta repertoires from several hundred donors and added high-resolution HLA genotyping to investigate patterns of TCR occurrence. The study aimed to test whether signatures of past pathogen exposure could be identified by cataloging public T cell receptors. Donor age, sex, ethnicity and CMV serostatus were collected together with the repertoire data. The study combined high-throughput TCR immunosequencing, statistical association of individual TCRs with disease status, and machine learning to predict cytomegalovirus infection status. Typing coverage varied by locus: roughly 620-630 donors for A, B, C, DRB1 and DQB1; under 550 for DQA1; 600 to 610 for DPA1; roughly 470 for DPB1. Besides the first cohort of some 670 subjects, a separate validation cohort made up of around 120 different subjects was used.

The cohort consisted of 650 to 850 healthy bone marrow donors. At the time of sampling, all cohort members were nominally healthy, though unrecorded immune exposures were likely present. The donor was CMV seropositive and belonged to the group of about 290 seropositive cohort members. A peripheral blood sample was collected from each donor, and TCR beta sequencing was performed on peripheral blood mononuclear cells. The Qiagen DNeasy Blood Extraction Kit was used to extract genomic DNA from the blood cell samples. Results the study describes overall, beyond this receptor: Most TCR sequences were seen in very few donors, while some public TCRs were found in many individuals. Only TCR beta chains were sequenced in this cohort, and the absence of alpha or paired-chain data limited detectable features. Most CMV-associated TCR beta chains appeared to be HLA-restricted in a later analysis, and the HLA associations seemed to be driven largely by CMV exposure. In a later analysis, several top co-occurrence clusters were reported to appear linked to parvovirus B19, influenza, CMV and Epstein-Barr virus. According to the authors, the approach could potentially be generalized to other disease states and immunological phenotypes. In the study, around 160 TCR beta chains were listed as associated with cytomegalovirus. In vitro tests confirmed that three of the cytomegalovirus-associated TCR beta chains recognize cytomegalovirus antigens. The classifier was reported to diagnose cytomegalovirus status with high specificity and sensitivity in both the original and validation cohorts. When HLA alleles, especially DR and DQ, strongly co-occurred, attributing TCR associations to individual alleles was difficult. Some IMGT-functional V segments, including TRBV6-2 and TRBV6-3, could not be told apart with the 87-base-pair reads, so those segments were excluded. In a later genetic analysis, fewer N-insertions in productive TCRs were reported among donors in an Asian-associated ancestry cluster than the roughly 700-donor mean. Linkage disequilibrium might explain the correlated functional status among segregating V segments, but an unknown experimental factor could not be ruled out. A further reported finding was that TCR beta sequences accurately predicted the HLA-A and HLA-B alleles for most subjects in the first cohort. Because HLA typing was unavailable for some donors at each locus, only the typed subset was used in association tests. The presence/absence analyses assumed that sequencing depth was roughly uniform across donors, and that assumption may not be true. In a later analysis, the rate of TCR association differed among HLA loci, with DRB1 alleles having the most associated TCRs and HLA-C alleles having the fewest. The sequencing pipeline was judged likely to have produced a cluster of highly shared sequence variants as a technical artifact. Some 16 rarely observed V segments, including chromosome 9 orphons, were excluded from the earlier analysis of several hundred of the donors because counts were too low. Immune exposure information for the cohort was limited to CMV serostatus. In a later analysis, 16,951 TCR beta sequences were associated with specific HLA alleles at a false discovery rate of 0.05. An association between a missense DCLRE1C variant and V-gene and J-gene trimming of TCR beta chains was found in a later genetic analysis and replicated in an independent cohort. In a later analysis, HLA-associated TCR beta chains were found to be more clonally expanded and to have lower generation probabilities than equally common non-associated chains. In an earlier analysis of roughly 500 of the donors, most TCR beta V segments appeared in productive rearrangements about 90% or about 30% of the time, broadly matching IMGT annotations.

Library creation used the immunoSEQ multiplex PCR assay. A mixture of 60 forward primers for TCR Vbeta segments and 13 reverse primers for TCR Jbeta segments was used in the multiplex PCR. A multiplex PCR assay on genomic DNA amplified the CDR3 region of rearranged TCR beta genes. The amplified TCR beta libraries were sequenced on the Illumina HiSeq System as 87-base-pair reads. Turning to the authors' computational methods: A later analysis counted some 80 million unique TCR beta chains across the roughly 700 repertoires, and approximately 11 million of these chains were shared by at least two donors. To remove PCR and sequencing errors, raw reads were error-corrected and collapsed into unique sequences using a nearest-neighbor algorithm that merged closely related sequences. Alignment of CDR3 sequences to IMGT reference sequences was used to assign V, D and J gene segments. For a sequence to be retained, a match of at least six nucleotides to both a V gene segment and a J gene segment was required. Rearrangements were classified as productive when the CDR3 lacked stop codons and remained in frame with V and J, and all other rearrangements were classified as non-productive. CDR3 was defined according to IMGT convention as the region running from the second conserved V-encoded cysteine to the conserved J-encoded phenylalanine. In an earlier analysis of just under 600 of the donors, sequences lacking an unambiguous match to a single V gene segment were excluded. In an earlier analysis of approximately 550 of the donors, V segments were called functional above 56.7% productive rearrangements and were called segregating when the between-donor standard deviation exceeded 5%. To diagnose cytomegalovirus status from the catalog of TCR beta chain sequences, a statistical classification framework was built. V and J gene assignment, in a later analysis, came from comparing TCR nucleotide sequences with IMGT/GENE-DB human TR gene sequences. Using the TCRdist pipeline, a later analysis assigned CDR3 sequences along with most-parsimonious VDJ recombination scenarios. In a later analysis, every TCR beta chain was defined by the combination of its CDR3 amino acid sequence and its V-gene family, and reads without a unique V-gene family were dropped. A later analysis removed over 500 highly shared, low-generation-probability nucleotide sequences to deal with suspected cross-contamination and a sequencing artifact. A later analysis calculated a clonal expansion index for each public chain from normalized within-repertoire ranks of inferred template counts. A later analysis computed generation probabilities with a VDJ recombination model fitted to out-of-frame rearrangements, and checked the results against IGoR. In a later analysis, hypergeometric tests were used to score TCR-TCR, TCR-HLA and TCR-CMV co-occurrence, with a repertoire-size bias correction applied to TCR pairs. In a later analysis, false discovery rates were estimated by permuting HLA or CMV assignments 20 times. In a later analysis, co-occurring TCRs were grouped with DBSCAN, and TCRdist sequence similarity was added when clustering was performed within HLA-allele-positive subsets. Co-occurrence clustering excluded repertoires with fewer than 30,000 or more than 120,000 public chains, plus five with anomalous nucleotide sharing. This is the immuneACCESS table as TCRdb keeps it, with only in-frame sequences that have V and J called. A part of the clones is gone; compared with another copy, unresolved V genes explain less than half, and the rest is unexplained. For V, J and clone size, that table is used; D and trimming come from the DNA. The sample table contains over 150,000 clones; only one count was recorded for approximately 73% of them. The top ten clones comprise 4.5% to 5.5% of the sample.

The V end gives up 6 bases and the J end 4 bases, leaving 5 bases in the junction not matched to a gene. There are 13 amino acids in the CDR3, from cysteine to phenylalanine inclusive. Only CDR3 DNA is held: 39 bases, read in frame from base 1. CDR1 and CDR2 are read off the germline V gene (reference sequence) as LNHDA and SQIVND. Concerning this clone: Its antigen is still unknown. Base qualities are not at hand, and no much larger clone is one base apart.

Sequenced input: PBMCs. This receptor was obtained from a woman between 18 and 29 years old in good health and CMV-seropositive. Rearrangement joined TRBV19 to TRBJ1-2; 7 nucleotides in the junction match TRBD1. Here the CDR3 is given as CASSRTGPYGYTF. At the DNA level, the sequence is TGTGCCAGTAGCAGGACAGGACCCTATGGCTACACCTTC.